This is a list of T cell receptor beta chains from one sample in a study of T cell repertoires in cytomegalovirus infection. Their antigen targets remain unknown. One entry per CDR3 protein, called by TCRdb with MiXCR from the reads. The sample yields around 900,000 distinct CDR3 sequences, 30% to 40% seen once. The specimen was cultured CD8+ T cells from PBMCs, collected from culture after CMV antigen stimulation. The receptors here all came from a human donor in good health (CMV status not recorded). Some clones in this sample may be carry-over from other donors' samples. The CDR3 runs from the conserved cysteine through the conserved F or W.

J	length	V	CDR3
TRBJ2-3	16	TRBV24-1	CVTSDPAGGLGDTQYF
TRBJ2-1	15	TRBV4-3	CASSQVVAAPGSQLF
TRBJ2-7	13	TRBV20-1	CSARRTGDYEQYF
TRBJ2-1	16	TRBV6-1	CASSKVPQGAYNEQFF
TRBJ2-1	16	TRBV6-5	CASSYPSGGGFYEQFF
TRBJ2-7	17	TRBV7-9	CASSLAWQGADDCEQYF
TRBJ2-3	14	TRBV2	CASSPGTAQDTQYF
TRBJ1-6	15	TRBV4-1	CASSQRDERRPPLHF
TRBJ1-3	15	TRBV7-9	CASSTDSSSGNTIYF
TRBJ2-3	15	TRBV7-6	CASSSLASPTDTQYF
TRBJ1-5	17	TRBV2	CASSDEFRGRSNKPQHF
TRBJ2-7	14	TRBV6-1	CASWGPPSSYEQYF
TRBJ2-1	16	TRBV7-6	CASSFVVAGISDEQFF
TRBJ2-2	16	TRBV6-6	CASSYGSGRNTGELFF
TRBJ1-5	14	TRBV7-6	CASSAQGGNQPQHF
TRBJ2-3	13	TRBV25-1	CASSGTGTDTQYF
TRBJ2-3	15	TRBV6-8	CASSYRTGYTDTQYF
TRBJ2-5	14	TRBV6-1	CASKNRGRHETQYF
TRBJ2-3	15	TRBV18	CASSPESLSPDTQYF
TRBJ1-2	16	TRBV7-2	CASSLGQGSPNYGYTF
TRBJ2-7	14	TRBV29-1	CSVEGSGDDYEQYF
TRBJ2-1	9	TRBV6-5	CASGVEQFF
TRBJ1-1	12	TRBV5-6	CASSWGDRVTFF
TRBJ2-3	15	TRBV27	CASQGQGVGTDTQYF
TRBJ1-5	13	TRBV4-2	CASGDGSNQPQHF
TRBJ2-5	13	TRBV19	CASSLATRETQYF
TRBJ2-1	12	TRBV7-6	CASSLVPPGGFF
TRBJ2-5	14	TRBV7-3	CASSTGPSQETQYF
TRBJ2-3	16	TRBV2	CASGRQGMGYLDTQYF
TRBJ2-3	15	TRBV11-2	CASSPRAFSTDTQYF
TRBJ1-2	17	TRBV2	CASSEWGQGLYNYGYTF
TRBJ1-6	15	TRBV12-5	CASGFTTGGNSPLHF
TRBJ1-1	15	TRBV11-2	CASSSQGPVNTEAFF
TRBJ2-4	16	TRBV11-2	CASSFRLQARKNIQYF
TRBJ1-2	14	TRBV10-3	CAIKNGRPDYGYTF
TRBJ2-2	13	TRBV2	CASWGGDTGELFF
TRBJ2-7	13	TRBV15	CATSWTGSYEQYF
TRBJ2-7	15	TRBV7-6	CASSLAGGGLNEQYF
TRBJ1-1	13	TRBV11-2	CASSRSTGHEAFF
TRBJ1-6	16	TRBV6-2/TRBV6-3	CASSWAGGAWDSPLHF
TRBJ2-2	16	TRBV25-1	CASSELWTGNTGELFF